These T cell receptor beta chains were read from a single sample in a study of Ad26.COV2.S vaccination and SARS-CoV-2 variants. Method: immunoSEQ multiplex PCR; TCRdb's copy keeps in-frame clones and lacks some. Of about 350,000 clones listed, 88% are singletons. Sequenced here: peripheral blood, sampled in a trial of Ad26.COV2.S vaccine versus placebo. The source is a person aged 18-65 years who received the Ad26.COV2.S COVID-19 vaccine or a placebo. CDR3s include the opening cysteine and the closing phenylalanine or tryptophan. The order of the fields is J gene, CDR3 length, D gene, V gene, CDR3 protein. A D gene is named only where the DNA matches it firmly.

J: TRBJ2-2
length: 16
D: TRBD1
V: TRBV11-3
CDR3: CASMTTGGPNTGELFF

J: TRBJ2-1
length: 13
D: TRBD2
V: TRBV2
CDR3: CASSEAAGGEQFF

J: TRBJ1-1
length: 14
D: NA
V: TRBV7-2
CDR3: CASSGTLGSTEAFF

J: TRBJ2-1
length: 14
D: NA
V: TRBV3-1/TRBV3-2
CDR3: CASSQAGTDNEQFF

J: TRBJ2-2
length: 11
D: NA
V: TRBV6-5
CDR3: CASSYAGELFF

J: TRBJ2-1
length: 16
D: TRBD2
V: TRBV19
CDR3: CASSIQVAGGYNEQFF

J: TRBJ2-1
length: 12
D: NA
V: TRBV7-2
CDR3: CASSSPLNEQFF

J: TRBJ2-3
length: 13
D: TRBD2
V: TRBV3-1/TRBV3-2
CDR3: CASSQGPRGAQYF

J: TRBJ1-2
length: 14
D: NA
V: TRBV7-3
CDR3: CASSPIGTDYGYTF

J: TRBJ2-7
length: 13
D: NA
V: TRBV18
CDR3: CASSSGPWEEQYF

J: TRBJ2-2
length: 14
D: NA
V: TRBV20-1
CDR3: CSASWSEGAGELFF

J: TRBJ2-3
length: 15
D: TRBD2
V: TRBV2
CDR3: CASSSGLAGTDTQYF

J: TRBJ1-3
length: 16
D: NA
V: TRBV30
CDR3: CARGEGDGYSGNTIYF

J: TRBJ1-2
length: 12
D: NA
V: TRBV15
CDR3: CATSESNYGYTF

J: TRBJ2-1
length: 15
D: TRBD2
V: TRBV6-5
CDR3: CASSQLAGGYNEQFF

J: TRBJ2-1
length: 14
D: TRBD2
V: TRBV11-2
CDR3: CASSLAGGVDEQFF

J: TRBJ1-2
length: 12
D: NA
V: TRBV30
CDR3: CAWKGMSGGYTF

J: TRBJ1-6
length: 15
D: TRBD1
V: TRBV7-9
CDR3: CASSLVRGTSPTLHF

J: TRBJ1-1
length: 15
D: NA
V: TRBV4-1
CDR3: CASSQGTDMNTEAFF

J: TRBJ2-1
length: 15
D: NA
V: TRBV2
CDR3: CASRLETSSYNEQFF

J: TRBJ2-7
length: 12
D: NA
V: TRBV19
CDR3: CASSLGNYEQYF

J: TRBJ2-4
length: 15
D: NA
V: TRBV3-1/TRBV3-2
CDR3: CAGGGGTPAKNIQYF

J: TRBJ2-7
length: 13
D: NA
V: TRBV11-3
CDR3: CASSPMPHYEQYF

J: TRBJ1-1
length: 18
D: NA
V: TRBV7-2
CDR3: CASSKRTGTSGRNTEAFF

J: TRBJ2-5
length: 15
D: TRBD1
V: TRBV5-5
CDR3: CASRQIDRDQGTQYF

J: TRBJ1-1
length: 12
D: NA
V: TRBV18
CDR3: CASSIGSTEAFF

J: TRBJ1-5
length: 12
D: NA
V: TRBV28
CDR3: CASSLGYQPQHF

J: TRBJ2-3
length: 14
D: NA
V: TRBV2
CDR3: CASSWTSQADTQYF

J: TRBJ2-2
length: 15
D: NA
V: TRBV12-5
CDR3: CASGLVDWFGGELFF

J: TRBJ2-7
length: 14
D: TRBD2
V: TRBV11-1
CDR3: CASNYGRDSYEQYF

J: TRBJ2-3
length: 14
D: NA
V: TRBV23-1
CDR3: CASSLQGGTDTQYF

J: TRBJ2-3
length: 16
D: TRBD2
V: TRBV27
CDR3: CASRLAGGPRGVSQYF

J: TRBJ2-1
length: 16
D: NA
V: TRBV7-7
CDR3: CASSPWGGEGYNEQFF

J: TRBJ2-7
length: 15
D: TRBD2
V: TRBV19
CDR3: CASQLAGGSSYEQYF

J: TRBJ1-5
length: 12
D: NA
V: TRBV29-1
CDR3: CSVEDQGEPQHF

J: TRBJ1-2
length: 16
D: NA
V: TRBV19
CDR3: CASSIVQDAERGGYTF

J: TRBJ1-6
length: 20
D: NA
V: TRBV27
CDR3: CASSLGGQGSFFSYNSPLHF